The rows below give T cell receptor beta chains drawn from one sample of a study of Graves' ophthalmopathy and Graves' hyperthyroidism. Using its own MiXCR run on the multiplex PCR reads, TCRdb lists one record per CDR3 protein. The table shows roughly 300,000 distinct CDR3 sequences, with roughly 16% occurring only once. Source material: peripheral blood. Source of these receptors: an adult man with Graves' ophthalmopathy. CDR3s include the opening cysteine and the closing phenylalanine or tryptophan.

v_call	cdr3_aa
TRBV29-1	CSVASEGSEQYF
TRBV6-5	CASSPSPGQLYEQYF
TRBV19	CASSITSGSYEQYF
TRBV6-1	CASSELASGYEQYF
TRBV29-1	CSVRHGGGGNQPQHF
TRBV20-1	CSARRTGFGPYEQYF
TRBV20-1	CSATRQGVNSPLHF
TRBV19	CASSLRVGNQPQHF
TRBV28	CASRPVTGLGHGYTF
TRBV7-2	CASSRLDGSYEQYF
TRBV30	CAWSNERTAPLRYGYTF
TRBV19	CASSTPGQGIGTQYF
TRBV9	CASSVVPKGTNTGELFF
TRBV30	CAWSWGRQSGPQHF
TRBV2	CASSFYGPALGGYTF
TRBV4-1	CASSQDLLEGQTISNTGELFF
TRBV5-1	CASSPPDRGVYGYTF
TRBV27	CASRLGGGGISTGELFF
TRBV18	CASSPSGRPETQYF
TRBV7-9	CASSSGTANNQPQHF
TRBV5-1	CASSFTTRSYEQYF
TRBV6-5	CASSSGDRVTGELFF
TRBV5-4	CASSPRDSYEQYF
TRBV30	CAGRDSNSPLHF
TRBV6-5	CASSYTGQGADQPQHF
TRBV28	CASSIPRDRGPRTYF
TRBV20-1	CSASVRTGPRNYGYTF
TRBV30	CACGRTQETQYF
TRBV19	CASSIYGEGYGYTF
TRBV29-1	CSVLLAGMNTEAFF